One sample yielded the 24 T cell receptor beta chains listed below, sequenced in a study of beta chain features in type 1 diabetes. The whole isolated RNA underwent reverse transcription, so sequencing captured expressed TCRB transcripts. This table comes from immunoSEQ multiplex PCR, and its TCRdb copy is limited to in-frame clones, with some not included. The sample has about 220,000 clones, 11% seen once. The specimen was central memory CD4+ T cells from blood. The receptors were sampled from a man between 18 and 35 years old in good health.

This chain connects TRBV4-3 to TRBJ2-6, with D tentatively TRBD1 or TRBD2 (5 bases each). The CDR3 has 17 amino acids. V was pared by 4 bases and J by 4 bases, with 17 bases between. Germline V gene sequence: CDR1 LGHNA, CDR2 YSLEER. CDR3 residues: CASSLNPRGRGANVLTF. The DNA of the CDR3 is TGCGCCAGCAGCCTAAATCCCCGGGGCAGGGGGGCCAACGTCCTGACTTTC.

This clone was picked up a small number of times. Other DNA sequences in the same sample also yield this CDR3. The chain recombines TRBV5-6 with TRBJ2-3; the D is unclear. The CDR3 covers 12 residues. V was trimmed by 4 bases and J by 2 bases, leaving 5 bases between them. Germline-derived CDR1 and CDR2 are SGHDT and YYEEEE. CDR3 protein: CASSLNTDTQYF. As DNA, the CDR3 is TGTGCCAGCAGCCTGAACACAGATACGCAGTATTTT.

In its sample, this clone was seen a few times. The chain carries TRBV19 and TRBJ2-1, with TRBD1 matching 12 bases. Germline V gives CDR1 LNHDA, CDR2 SQIVND (reference sequence). The CDR3 runs to 14 residues. The trim removed 8 bases at V and 5 bases at J, leaving 4 bases unmatched. CDR3 coding DNA: TGTGCCAGTGGGCGGGACAGGGGGCACAATGAGCAGTTCTTC. It specifies CASGRDRGHNEQFF. Full variable domain (rest looked up from reference TRBV19 and TRBJ2-1): DGGITQSPKYLFRKEGQNVTLSCEQNLNHDAMYWYRQDPGQGLRLIYYSQIVNDFQKGDIAEGYSVSREKKESFPLTVTSAQKNPTAFYLCASGRDRGHNEQFFGPGTRLTVL.

This clone has only a few counts. CDR3 residues: CASSLTGQAYEQYF. The CDR3 nucleotides are TGTGCCAGTAGTCTAACGGGACAGGCCTACGAGCAGTACTTC. V usage is TRBV19 and J usage is TRBJ2-7; TRBD1 matches at 8 bases. Germline V lookup: CDR1 LNHDA, CDR2 SQIVND (reference sequence). With 5 bases clipped from V and 2 bases from J, the junction kept 5 bases outside the gene matches. The CDR3 contains 14 residues. The full variable domain, in which reference TRBV19 and TRBJ2-7 provide the parts outside the CDR3, is DGGITQSPKYLFRKEGQNVTLSCEQNLNHDAMYWYRQDPGQGLRLIYYSQIVNDFQKGDIAEGYSVSREKKESFPLTVTSAQKNPTAFYLCASSLTGQAYEQYFGPGTRLTVT.

In this sample, this clone turned up a few times. The chain links TRBV7-9 to TRBJ2-3; 8 nucleotides match TRBD2. V lost 6 bases to trimming and J lost 6 bases; unmatched junction nucleotides: 5. Germline values: CDR1 SEHNR, CDR2 FQNEAQ (reference sequence). CDR3 length equals 13 residues. CDR3 coding DNA: TGTGCCAGCAGTCGGACTAGCCTGGATACGCAGTATTTT. Amino acid sequence: CASSRTSLDTQYF. Looking up the rest from reference TRBV7-9 and TRBJ2-3 gives the full variable domain: DTGVSQNPRHKITKRGQNVTFRCDPISEHNRLYWYRQTLGQGPEFLTYFQNEAQLEKSRLLSDRFSAERPKGSFSTLEIQRTEQGDSAMYLCASSRTSLDTQYFGPGTRLTVL.

The chain carries TRBV5-1 and TRBJ2-7, with TRBD2 matching 9 bases. The CDR3 is made up of 15 amino acids. Germline values: CDR1 SGHRS, CDR2 YFSETQ. The V gene end was trimmed by 4 bases and the J gene end by 0 bases; junction bases not matched to a gene: 5. CDR3 sequence: CASSLMTSGSYEQYF. CDR3 in DNA: TGCGCCAGCAGCCTCATGACTAGCGGCTCCTACGAGCAGTACTTC.

V is TRBV7-2 and J is TRBJ2-4; either TRBD1 or TRBD2 may supply D (5 bases each). The CDR3 has 16 residues. The germline V gene has CDR1 SGHTA and CDR2 FQGNSA. Trimming stripped 5 bases from V and 3 bases from J, with 17 bases between. CDR3 sequence reads: CASSPTAGTVKNIQYF. The CDR3 DNA is TGTGCCAGCAGCCCAACCGCCGGGACGGTCAAAAACATTCAGTACTTC.

This sequence joins TRBV29-1 and TRBJ1-1; D gene ambiguous. This CDR3 has 16 residues. Germline V gene data show CDR1 as SQVTM and CDR2 as ANQGSEA. V was pared by 3 bases and J by 2 bases, with 19 bases between. CDR3 amino acids: CSVDPLWGRRNTEAFF. The DNA of the CDR3 is TGCAGCGTTGACCCCCTGTGGGGTCGGAGAAACACTGAAGCTTTCTTT.

This clone was seen many times. V and J are TRBV5-4 and TRBJ2-3; D may be TRBD2 (6 bases). In germline, CDR1 is SGHNT, CDR2 YYREEE (reference sequence). The CDR3 length is 13 residues. The germline V and J ends were trimmed by 4 bases and 0 bases, with 6 bases remaining between them. For the CDR3, the DNA is TGTGCCAGCAGCGGGGGGAGCACAGATACGCAGTATTTT. Amino acids: CASSGGSTDTQYF.

There are a few counts of this clone. A read error may explain this, as a much larger clone is one base away. The rearrangement joins TRBV7-6 to TRBJ2-1; 11 bases align to TRBD2. The CDR3 covers 15 residues. The germline V gene has CDR1 SGHVS and CDR2 FNYEAQ. V was clipped by 4 bases and J by 3 bases; unmatched bases: 2. This CDR3 reads CASSSGLAVYNEQFF. Here the CDR3 DNA reads TGTGCCAGCAGCTCGGGACTAGCGGTCTACAATGAGCAGTTCTTC.

This clone was counted only a few times. CDR3 nucleotides: TGTGCCAGCAGCACGGGACAGATACAAGAGACCCAGTACTTC. The encoded protein is CASSTGQIQETQYF. The chain joins TRBV5-5 to TRBJ2-5; 7 nucleotides match TRBD1. Germline V lookup: CDR1 SGHKS, CDR2 YYEKEE (reference sequence). The CDR3 sequence is 14 residues long. The trim removed 4 bases at V and 2 bases at J, leaving 5 bases unmatched.

The chain is built from TRBV30 and TRBJ1-5, with 8 positions matching TRBD1. The CDR3 contains 15 residues. Germline CDR1 is GTSNPN and CDR2 is SVGIG (reference sequence). With V trimmed by 3 bases and J by 5 bases, 9 bases remained unmatched. For the CDR3, the DNA is TGTGCCTGGAGCAACGGACAGGGCGGTCATCAGCCCCAGCATTTT. This sequence encodes CAWSNGQGGHQPQHF. Drawing the rest from reference TRBV30 and TRBJ1-5, the complete variable domain is SQTIHQWPATLVQPVGSPLSLECTVEGTSNPNLYWYRQAAGRGLQLLFYSVGIGQISSEVPQNLSASRPQDRQFILSSKKLLLSDSGFYLCAWSNGQGGHQPQHFGDGTRLSIL.

DNA of the CDR3: TGTGCCAGCAGCGTAGGCCGGGGTCCGGATTACGCTTTCTTT. The encoded protein is CASSVGRGPDYAFF. V is TRBV9 and J is TRBJ1-1; D gene unclear. The V end was cut by 0 bases, the J end by 11 bases, with 17 bases between. The germline CDR1 and CDR2 sequences are SGDLS and YYNGEE. This CDR3 is 14 amino acids long.

This clone turned up a few times. This chain uses TRBV2 with TRBJ2-5; 7 bases are shared with TRBD1. This CDR3 is 13 amino acids long. V trimming: 5 bases; J trimming: 4 bases; junction bases outside the gene matches: 4. Germline V gene data show CDR1 as SNHLY and CDR2 as FYNNEI. The CDR3 DNA sequence: TGTGCCAGCAGTCAGGGGGACGGAGAGACCCAGTACTTC. This encodes CASSQGDGETQYF.

This clone has more than one count but fewer than ten. The chain couples TRBV11-2 to TRBJ2-1; D gene unclear. Trimming cost V 2 bases and J 5 bases, with 4 bases left between them. Germline lookup yields CDR1 SGHAT and CDR2 FQNNGV. The CDR3 is 12 residues long. CDR3 coding DNA: TGTGCCAGCAGCTTAATAAACAATGAGCAGTTCTTC. Translation gives CASSLINNEQFF.

The V call is TRBV27, the J call TRBJ2-1, with 12 bases fitting TRBD2. There are 18 residues in the CDR3. Trimming at V came to 5 bases and at J to 0 bases, leaving 8 bases not matched to a gene. The germline V gene encodes CDR1 MNHEY and CDR2 SMNVEV (reference sequence). The CDR3 DNA reads as TGTGCCAGCAGTCCCCGGGGGACTAGCGGGCTCTCCTACAATGAGCAGTTCTTC. This gives the protein CASSPRGTSGLSYNEQFF.

This chain links TRBV29-1 with TRBJ1-5, with 10 bases matching TRBD1. This CDR3 contains 13 residues. V lost 8 bases and J lost 7; bases outside the gene matches: 8. The germline V gene has CDR1 SQVTM and CDR2 ANQGSEA. The CDR3 DNA sequence: TGCAGCTATGGGACAGGGGTGTCCCAGCCCCAGCATTTT. It translates to CSYGTGVSQPQHF.

This clone was counted many times. J is TRBJ2-7 and V is TRBV10-3; 9 bases are shared with TRBD1. The germline CDR1 and CDR2 sequences are ENHRY and SYGVKD. Trimming removed 5 bases from V and 2 bases from J; junction bases left unmatched: 4. The CDR3 runs to 14 residues. In nucleotides, the CDR3 is TGTGCCATCAGTAAGGACAGGGGAGCCTACGAGCAGTACTTC. Translation gives CAISKDRGAYEQYF.

The genes are TRBV7-7 and TRBJ2-2; D remains ambiguous. The CDR3 is 14 amino acids. Germline V CDR1 and CDR2: SSHAT, FNYEAQ (reference sequence). V lost 4 bases to trimming and J lost 2 bases, with 8 bases between them. The CDR3 reads CASSSGLNTGELFF. The CDR3 nucleotides are TGTGCCAGCAGCTCGGGCCTTAACACCGGGGAGCTGTTTTTT.

In its sample, this clone was seen a few times. Other DNA sequences in the same sample also yield this CDR3. The chain couples TRBV2 to TRBJ1-5; 8 nucleotides match TRBD1. Germline V gives CDR1 SNHLY, CDR2 FYNNEI. The V gene end was trimmed by 8 bases and the J gene end by 2 bases; junction bases not matched to a gene: 5. This CDR3 spans 14 amino acids. CDR3 nucleotide sequence: TGTGCCAGCTCCGGACAGGGTGGCAATCAGCCCCAGCATTTT. It translates to CASSGQGGNQPQHF. The variable domain in full, completed from reference TRBV2 and TRBJ1-5, reads EPEVTQTPSHQVTQMGQEVILRCVPISNHLYFYWYRQILGQKVEFLVSFYNNEISEKSEIFDDQFSVERPDGSNFTLKIRSTKLEDSAMYFCASSGQGGNQPQHFGDGTRLSIL.

This clone has only a few counts. The chain couples TRBV7-2 to TRBJ1-2; D unresolved. The ends were cut back, 1 base at V and 5 bases at J, with 8 bases in the middle. Germline V CDR1 and CDR2: SGHTA, FQGNSA. The CDR3 loop spans 13 amino acids. CDR3 region: CASSLVSGYGYTF. The DNA of the CDR3 is TGTGCCAGCAGCTTAGTGTCCGGATATGGCTACACCTTC.

The chain couples TRBV30 to TRBJ2-2; 8 bases are shared with TRBD1. Per the germline V gene, CDR1 is GTSNPN and CDR2 is SVGIG (reference sequence). CDR3 size: 16 residues. Trimming removed 3 bases from V and 5 bases from J; junction bases left unmatched: 11. The CDR3 loop reads CAWRRLDRVETGELFF. The CDR3, as DNA: TGTGCCTGGAGGCGACTGGACAGGGTGGAAACCGGGGAGCTGTTTTTT.

This clone was counted only a few times. The chain links TRBV4-2 to TRBJ2-5; 7 bases are shared with TRBD2. The CDR3 contains 16 residues. Per germline, CDR1 LGHNA and CDR2 YNFKEQ. Trimming removed 4 bases from V and 5 bases from J; junction bases left unmatched: 13. CDR3 bases: TGTGCCAGCAGCCTCCAGCGGACGGGGAGGGAGGAGACCCAGTACTTC. Translated, it gives CASSLQRTGREETQYF.

The rearrangement links TRBV5-1 to TRBJ2-7, with D possibly TRBD2 on 6 matching bases. CDR1 and CDR2 from the germline V gene are SGHRS and YFSETQ. CDR3 length: 14 amino acids. The V end was cut by 3 bases, the J end by 6 bases, with 16 bases between. As DNA, the CDR3 is TGCGCCAGCAGCTCCGGGACTCCCGGCCGCGAGCAGTACTTC. Its protein product is CASSSGTPGREQYF.